Reported below is one T cell receptor beta chain. Its antigen is still unknown. Per-nucleotide qualities are absent, and no much larger clonotype sits a single base away. Ficoll-Paque density gradient centrifugation was used to isolate PBMCs. Data came from an Illumina NovaSeq 6000. cDNA libraries for TCRalpha and TCRbeta were prepared by 5'RACE using constant-segment primers, with sample barcodes and unique molecular identifiers added. Trizol reagent was used to extract RNA from every sample. Library amplification was performed in two PCR steps, and a second sample barcode and Illumina TruSeq adapters were introduced in the second step. Libraries were sequenced on an Illumina NovaSeq with 2 x 150 bp paired-end reads. As for the authors' bioinformatics: Demultiplexing of reads and collapsing into UMI-guided consensus sequences were performed with migec v1.2.7. With mixcr v2.1.11, UMI consensuses were aligned to TRA and TRB V and J templates and assembled into clonotypes. Clonotypes were classified as expanded or contracted when called significant by both edgeR and NoisET, with noise models trained on biological replicates. For edgeR calls, the cutoffs were a false discovery rate-adjusted p below 0.01 and a log2 fold-change threshold of 1. PCA with hierarchical clustering of max-normalized trajectories of the 1000 most abundant clonotypes was used as exploratory dynamics analysis. Separately sequenced CD4+ and CD8+ repertoires were used to assign the CD4 or CD8 phenotype of responding clones. TCRdb reanalyzed the raw reads on its own, using fastp at Q25 for trimming and MiXCR for clone calling, and kept in-frame beta chains. Rows matching on CDR3 protein sequence are summarized as one entry with the most common DNA and genes. The V and J calls reflect TCRdb's pipeline rather than the authors' work. The sample table contains tens of thousands of distinct CDR3 sequences; only one count was recorded for over 15% of them. 25% to 35% of the sample rests with the top ten.

The sample comes from a study of T-cell memory formation after mild COVID-19 (dated by TCRdb to about 2021). Looking at the study overall: Most TCR sequence clusters were specific to one of the two donors. In a couple of donors, T-cell clones that expanded and contracted after mild COVID-19 were followed by sequencing TCRalpha and TCRbeta repertoires longitudinally. Two young, previously healthy adult volunteers, one female and one male, were included in the cohort. What the research found in general, with its limitations: Contracting CD4+ clones appeared mostly in the CM and EM memory subsets, whereas CD8+ clones were enriched in EMRA. Only a couple of mild cases were covered in the study, and larger cohorts including severe cases with pre-infection samples were considered necessary. Some responding clones were detected in pre-infection memory, suggesting pre-existing cross-reactive memory T cells joined the SARS-CoV-2 response. Balanced CD4/CD8 phenotypes were observed for clones contracting from day 15 to 85, whereas a bias towards CD4+ was observed for a second wave of clones expanding from day 15 to 37. The second-wave clones that peaked on day 37 were not confirmed to be SARS-CoV-2 specific.

The germline V gene specifies SGHAT as CDR1 and FQNNGV as CDR2. Its CDR3 holds 16 amino acids, cysteine through phenylalanine. Left in the record is the CDR3 DNA by itself, 48 bases read in frame from the first base. Deletion took 2 bases off V and 0 bases off J, with a span of 11 bases between the germline ends. The sequencing sample was made of PBMCs or a T cell subset sorted from them (not recorded which). This sequence uses TRBV11-2 and TRBJ1-3; the D gene cannot be resolved reliably. This clonotype was sampled from an adult woman who had mild COVID-19 (a few samples of this study predate the infection). The sample titles of this study are shuffled in the database, so cell type and time point are left out; the donor was told from shared clones. The CDR3 protein is CASSLPLVSSGNTIYF. The DNA sequence is as follows: TGTGCCAGCAGCTTACCCCTGGTTTCCTCTGGAAACACCATATATTTT.